The clone carrying this TCR beta chain turned up a few times. Its specificity is not known. These data belong to a study of CD8 T cells in ankylosing spondylitis. The study's findings and limits: Reports say disease-linked clones showed up significantly more in matched ankylosing spondylitis synovial fluid. A motif in TCR beta, a set of about eight highly homologous variants, appeared characteristic of ankylosing spondylitis blood.

The CDR3 is 17 residues long. Germline-derived CDR1 and CDR2 are KGHDR and SFDVKD. With 3 bases removed from V and 2 bases from J, the gap between germline ends came to 15 bases. MiXCR, run by TCRdb on the 5' RACE reads, gives a single entry per CDR3 protein. The sample lists 300,000 to 400,000 distinct CDR3 sequences, approximately 20% seen once, with about a sixth in the top ten. The TCR sequence derives from a male donor with ankylosing spondylitis. The specimen was blood, either unsorted or a sorted T cell fraction (not recorded which). The chain combines TRBV24-1 with TRBJ2-2, with TRBD2 as a possible D gene (6 bases). In DNA form, the CDR3 reads TGTGCCACCAGTGATGCCTCCCTGGGGGGAAACACCGGGGAGCTGTTTTTT. It codes for CATSDASLGGNTGELFF.